These 13 T cell receptor beta chains were sequenced from one sample in a study of T-cell memory formation after mild COVID-19. TCRdb fed the 5' RACE reads into MiXCR, producing one record per CDR3 protein. The sample has over 130,000 distinct CDR3 sequences, more than 13% seen once; the top ten hold around 28%. Sequencing was performed on PBMCs or a T cell subset sorted from them (not recorded which). The receptors stem from an adult woman who had mild COVID-19 (a few samples of this study predate the infection). Cell type and time point are not known.

For the CDR3, the DNA is TGTGCCAGCAGTGAGGTCCCCGGGGGCCCACACAATGAGCAGTTCTTC. Translation: CASSEVPGGPHNEQFF. The gene calls are TRBV25-1 and TRBJ2-1, with D possibly being TRBD1 or TRBD2 (6 bases each). Trimming took 3 bases from V and 5 from J, leaving 17 bases between them. The CDR3 extends over 16 amino acids. CDR1 and CDR2 from the germline V gene are MGHDK and SYGVNS.

The chain recombines TRBV6-1 with TRBJ2-7; the D gene could be TRBD1 or TRBD2 (5 bases each). Germline V gene sequence: CDR1 MNHNS, CDR2 SASEGT. Trimming removed 1 base from V and 3 bases from J, with 7 bases in between. The CDR3 extends over 13 amino acids. The CDR3 is CASSEGDLYEQYF. The CDR3 coding sequence is TGTGCCAGCAGTGAAGGGGACCTCTACGAGCAGTACTTC.

The table lists this clonotype with many counts. The chain joins TRBV7-3 to TRBJ2-1; tentatively, D is TRBD1 or TRBD2 (5 bases each). The CDR3 has 13 amino acids. V was shortened by 4 bases and J by 13 bases, with 17 bases between the two germline ends. In germline, CDR1 is SGHTA, CDR2 FQGTGA. The CDR3: CASSSPGTGSQFF. The CDR3 DNA sequence: TGTGCCAGCAGCTCCCCGGGGACCGGCAGCCAGTTCTTC.

The table lists this clonotype with many counts. No DNA is shown, since the ends of the CDR3 on it are uncertain; the CDR3 is the one TCRdb lists. The chain carries TRBV4-2 and TRBJ1-4; TRBD1 reflects the table's D call only, with no check against the DNA. The CDR3 contains 19 residues when both ends are counted. From germline, CDR1 is LGHNA and CDR2 YNFKEQ. The chain's CDR3 is CASSQEERGGEPVMKNCFF.

This clonotype was seen repeatedly, ten times or more. This sequence joins TRBV5-5 and TRBJ2-7; 12 bases align to TRBD2. CDR3 length equals 18 residues. V was clipped by 0 bases and J by 3 bases; unmatched bases: 10. The V gene's germline CDR1 is SGHKS and CDR2 YYEKEE (reference sequence). CDR3 coding DNA: TGTGCCAGCAGCTTGGCACGACTAGCGGGAGACTATTTCTACGAGCAGTACTTC. Amino acid sequence: CASSLARLAGDYFYEQYF.

CDR3 region: CASSFSPNIQYF. The CDR3 coding sequence is TGTGCCAGCAGCTTTTCCCCTAACATTCAGTACTTC. This chain connects TRBV11-2 to TRBJ2-4; D not resolved. Deletions cut 3 bases from V and 7 bases from J, with 7 bases between. This CDR3 contains 12 residues. Germline V gene sequence: CDR1 SGHAT, CDR2 FQNNGV.

This clonotype was detected only a few times. The genes are TRBV7-9 and TRBJ2-3; the D gene is possibly TRBD2 (5 bases). Germline assignment: CDR1 SEHNR and CDR2 FQNEAQ (reference sequence). Trimming stripped 4 bases from V and 0 bases from J, with 11 bases between. The CDR3 sequence is 15 residues long. CDR3 bases: TGTGCCAGCAGCTCAATCACTAGGAGCACAGATACGCAGTATTTT. The encoded protein is CASSSITRSTDTQYF.

This clonotype came up a few times. This sequence joins TRBV7-9 and TRBJ2-7; 7 positions match TRBD2. Germline trimming cut 10 bases from V and 2 bases from J; bases unmatched to any gene: 14. Germline V CDR1 and CDR2: SEHNR, FQNEAQ (reference sequence). CDR3 size: 15 residues. The CDR3 coding sequence is TGTGCCATCCTAGCGGAGCCCGGAGGCACCTACGAGCAGTACTTC. This translates into CAILAEPGGTYEQYF.

This clonotype was counted ten times or more. The chain is built from TRBV4-3 and TRBJ2-5; 9 bases line up with TRBD2. The CDR3 covers 16 residues. The V gene end was trimmed by 4 bases and the J gene end by 5 bases; junction bases not matched to a gene: 11. From germline, CDR1 is LGHNA and CDR2 YSLEER. This chain's CDR3 is CASSPRWGTSIETQYF. As DNA, the CDR3 is TGCGCCAGCAGCCCCCGGTGGGGGACTAGCATTGAGACCCAGTACTTC.

In this sample, this clonotype turned up a few times. The chain carries TRBV7-6 and TRBJ2-7; D uncertain. The CDR3 runs 12 residues. Trimming took 2 bases from V and 5 from J, leaving 7 bases between them. Germline V CDR1 and CDR2: SGHVS, FNYEAQ. Here the CDR3 DNA reads TGTGCCAGCAGCTTATCGCCGGACGAGCAGTACTTC. Translation gives CASSLSPDEQYF.

The chain is built from TRBV4-2 and TRBJ2-1, with 9 bases matching TRBD2. There are 16 residues in the CDR3. The V gene's germline CDR1 is LGHNA and CDR2 YNFKEQ. Losses at the gene ends were 0 bases for V and 6 bases for J; bases not matched to a gene: 6. CDR3 loop: CASSQDSGSGGNEQFF. CDR3 sequence (DNA): TGTGCCAGCAGCCAAGATAGCGGGAGCGGGGGCAATGAGCAGTTCTTC.

This clonotype has more than one count but fewer than ten. This chain uses TRBV4-1 with TRBJ2-1, with D perhaps TRBD1 or TRBD2 (5 bases each). The ends were cut back, 0 bases at V and 3 bases at J, with 15 bases in the middle. Germline assignment: CDR1 MGHRA and CDR2 YSYEKL. This CDR3 has 17 amino acids. The CDR3 here is CASSQEIGTGSYNEQFF. CDR3 bases: TGCGCCAGCAGCCAAGAAATCGGGACCGGCAGCTACAATGAGCAGTTCTTC.

The chain employs TRBV5-6 and TRBJ2-5; D gene uncertain. V gave up 5 bases and J gave up 1 base, with 6 bases separating them. CDR1 and CDR2 (germline): SGHDT, YYEEEE. The CDR3 runs to 12 residues. This CDR3 is CASSSPQETQYF. For the CDR3, the DNA is TGTGCCAGCAGTTCACCCCAAGAGACCCAGTACTTC.